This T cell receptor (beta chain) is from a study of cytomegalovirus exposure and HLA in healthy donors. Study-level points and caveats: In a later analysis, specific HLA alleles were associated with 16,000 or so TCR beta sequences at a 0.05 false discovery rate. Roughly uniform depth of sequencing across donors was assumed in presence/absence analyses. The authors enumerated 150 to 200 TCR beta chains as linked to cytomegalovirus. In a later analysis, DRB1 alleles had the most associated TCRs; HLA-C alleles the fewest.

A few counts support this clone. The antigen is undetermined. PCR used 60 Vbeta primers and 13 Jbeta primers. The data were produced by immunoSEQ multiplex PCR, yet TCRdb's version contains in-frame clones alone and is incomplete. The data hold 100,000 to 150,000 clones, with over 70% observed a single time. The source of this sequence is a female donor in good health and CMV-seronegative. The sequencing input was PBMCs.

The CDR3, as DNA: TGTGCCAGCAGTGAGCAGGGAATTGGGGAAAAACTGTTTTTT. Protein sequence: CASSEQGIGEKLFF. The V and J genes are TRBV6-1 and TRBJ1-4; possibly TRBD1 for D (5 bases). Germline V gene data show CDR1 as MNHNS and CDR2 as SASEGT. Trimming took off 3 bases at V and 8 bases at J, with 13 bases between the two ends. The CDR3 has 14 residues.